This TCR beta chain was sequenced for a study of T cells in localized non-small cell lung cancer. In regard to this clone: Its antigen is unknown.

Notes on the study in general: Appearances in adjacent lung were noted for a median 57 of the top 100 tumor clones. Of the tissues analyzed, uninvolved adjacent lung showed maximal T cell clonality, greater than tumor. Since sequencing was restricted to only one region of the tumor, intratumor heterogeneity remains a possibility. Higher blood T cell density went with longer overall survival.

The CDR3 length is 13 residues. Germline CDR1 reads LNHDA; CDR2 reads SQIVND (reference sequence). The germline V and J ends were trimmed by 4 bases and 5 bases, with 12 bases remaining between them. Profiled with immunoSEQ multiplex PCR; TCRdb holds only in-frame clones, not every one. Of some 11,000 clones detected, around 82% appear once; the ten largest clones hold 15% to 20%. The receptor's source is a male donor aged 60 or over with stage I lung adenocarcinoma. The chain recombines TRBV19 with TRBJ2-7; TRBD2 might be the D (5 bases). The input for sequencing was peripheral blood, taken before any cancer treatment. CDR3 in DNA: TGTGCCAGTAGTAGGGGAGACTCGGACGAGCAGTACTTC. This encodes CASSRGDSDEQYF.